The table lists the clone carrying this TCR beta chain with a few counts. Its antigen is not known. The CDR3 covers 16 residues. CDR1 is SGHDT, CDR2 YYEEEE, per germline. Losses at the gene ends were 0 bases for V and 2 bases for J; bases not matched to a gene: 5. The entry originates in a study of T-cell memory formation after mild COVID-19. About the study: TCR clusters showed largely donor specificity.

Study results and caveats: Largely, contracting CD4+ clones fell within CM and EM, and contracting CD8+ clones within EMRA. Researchers found some responding clones in pre-infection memory, a sign that cross-reactive memory joined.

TCRdb re-derived calls from the 5' RACE reads in MiXCR, one entry per CDR3 protein. Of more than 350,000 distinct CDR3 sequences in the sample, about 21% were seen once. The origin of this receptor is an adult woman who had mild COVID-19 (a few samples of this study predate the infection). Cell type and time point are not known. The chain couples TRBV5-6 to TRBJ1-5, with 7 bases that match TRBD1. Sequenced material: PBMCs or a T cell subset sorted from them (not recorded which). CDR3 DNA: TGTGCCAGCAGCTTGGGAAGGGGGCTGGGCAATCAGCCCCAGCATTTT. Translated: CASSLGRGLGNQPQHF.